One sample yielded the 21 T cell receptor beta chains listed below, sequenced in a study of T-cell reconstitution after alpha-beta-depleted transplantation in children. Unique molecular identifiers were incorporated during preparation of the TCRbeta library. TCRdb re-derived calls from the PCR reads in MiXCR, one entry per CDR3 protein. The table has about 540,000 distinct CDR3 sequences, 15% to 20% seen once; the top ten hold over 3%. The source material was PBMCs from the stem cell graft donor, sampled from the stem cell graft. These receptors all come from a human donor who donated a stem cell graft to a child with acute lymphoblastic leukemia.

This clonotype was counted a few times. This chain connects TRBV15 to TRBJ2-3, with 8 bases aligning to TRBD1. CDR3 length equals 14 residues. V shed 3 bases, J shed 8 bases, and the junction held 7 bases outside the gene matches. Germline V gives CDR1 LNHNV, CDR2 YYDKDF (reference sequence). This CDR3 reads CATSSQGQGSTQYF. The CDR3 nucleotides read TGTGCCACCAGCAGCCAAGGACAGGGCTCTACGCAGTATTTT.

This clonotype was picked up a small number of times. This rearrangement joins TRBV20-1 to TRBJ2-2, with TRBD1 as a possible D gene (6 bases). V lost 0 bases and J lost 2, with 10 bases in between. The CDR3 consists of 15 residues. Germline CDR1 and CDR2: DFQATT and SNEGSKA (reference sequence). The CDR3 DNA sequence: TGCAGTGCTAGAGATGCAGGGACAAACACCGGGGAGCTGTTTTTT. The encoded protein is CSARDAGTNTGELFF.

The chain couples TRBV7-9 to TRBJ2-1, with a possible D match to TRBD2 (6 bases). The CDR3 extends over 15 amino acids. V gave up 2 bases and J gave up 7 bases, with 15 bases separating them. Germline V CDR1 and CDR2: SEHNR, FQNEAQ (reference sequence). The CDR3 bases are TGTGCCAGCAGCTTATACGGGAGTTCTGGAAATGAGCAGTTCTTC. Translated: CASSLYGSSGNEQFF. Drawing the rest from reference TRBV7-9 and TRBJ2-1, the complete variable domain is DTGVSQNPRHKITKRGQNVTFRCDPISEHNRLYWYRQTLGQGPEFLTYFQNEAQLEKSRLLSDRFSAERPKGSFSTLEIQRTEQGDSAMYLCASSLYGSSGNEQFFGPGTRLTVL.

This clonotype was observed a few times. The chain couples TRBV20-1 to TRBJ1-6; 10 bases match TRBD1. The CDR3 contains 16 residues. V gave up 5 bases and J gave up 5 bases; unmatched junction bases: 9. Germline loops: CDR1 DFQATT, CDR2 SNEGSKA (reference sequence). The CDR3 DNA sequence: TGCAGTGCTTCAGACTTGGGACAGGGGAATAATTCACCCCTCCACTTT. Amino acids: CSASDLGQGNNSPLHF.

The genes are TRBV6-5 and TRBJ2-7, with D unresolved. There are 13 residues in the CDR3. The V end lost 4 bases, the J end lost 2 bases, and 9 bases lay between the germline ends. Germline V gene data show CDR1 as MNHEY and CDR2 as SVGAGI. The CDR3 DNA sequence: TGTGCCAGCAGTTCCGTTGAGACCTACGAGCAGTACTTC. Its translation: CASSSVETYEQYF.

In its sample, this clonotype was seen a few times. This chain joins TRBV7-6 and TRBJ1-2; D possibly corresponds to TRBD1 (6 bases). V shed 5 bases and J shed 4 bases, with 14 bases lying between them. Germline loops: CDR1 SGHVS, CDR2 FNYEAQ. The CDR3 loop spans 14 amino acids. The CDR3 reads CASSPGQWGYGYTF. The CDR3 DNA sequence: TGTGCCAGCAGCCCCGGACAGTGGGGCTATGGCTACACCTTC.

The V call is TRBV28, the J call TRBJ1-2; the match to TRBD1 covers 9 bases. Germline V gives CDR1 MDHEN, CDR2 SYDVKM. V lost 6 bases and J lost 4; bases outside the gene matches: 3. The CDR3 runs 13 residues. This CDR3 is CASRIQGAYGYTF. The CDR3 DNA follows: TGTGCCAGCAGGATACAGGGGGCCTATGGCTACACCTTC.

The chain carries TRBV6-1 and TRBJ2-7; D is unclear. CDR3 length: 15 residues. Germline V gene lookup returns CDR1 MNHNS and CDR2 SASEGT. V dropped 2 bases and J dropped 0 bases, with 11 bases sitting between them. The CDR3 nucleotides read TGTGCCAGCAGTGAAAGTCCCACTCCCTCCTACGAGCAGTACTTC. Encoded protein: CASSESPTPSYEQYF.

This clonotype has a handful of counts. The chain recombines TRBV6-5 with TRBJ2-7, with TRBD2 as a possible D gene (6 bases). CDR1 is MNHEY, CDR2 SVGAGI, per germline. V dropped 2 bases and J dropped 4 bases, with 12 bases sitting between them. The CDR3 is made up of 14 amino acids. The CDR3 protein is CASSYEGEAYEQYF. DNA for the CDR3: TGTGCCAGCAGTTACGAAGGGGAGGCTTACGAGCAGTACTTC.

This chain joins TRBV5-5 and TRBJ2-2, with a tentative D call TRBD2 (5 bases). The CDR3 runs to 13 residues. The germline CDR1 and CDR2 sequences are SGHKS and YYEKEE (reference sequence). V was shortened by 1 base and J by 7 bases, with 8 bases between the two germline ends. The CDR3 DNA reads as TGTGCCAGCAGCTTGCGGGAAGTCGGGGAGCTGTTTTTT. As protein: CASSLREVGELFF.

There are a few counts of this clonotype. This chain links TRBV11-2 with TRBJ2-1; 10 bases match TRBD1. With V trimmed by 5 bases and J by 12 bases, 10 bases remained unmatched. Germline V CDR1 and CDR2: SGHAT, FQNNGV. The length of the CDR3 is 14 residues. The DNA for the CDR3 is TGTGCCAGCAGCCCCGGGACAGGGGAGTTCGGGCAGTTCTTC. This encodes CASSPGTGEFGQFF.

The chain is built from TRBV7-3 and TRBJ2-7; 7 bases line up with TRBD1. The CDR3 runs to 13 residues. Germline trimming cut 3 bases from V and 5 bases from J; bases unmatched to any gene: 4. Germline CDR1 is SGHTA and CDR2 is FQGTGA. The CDR3 DNA is TGTGCCAGCAGCTTGACAGGGTACCACGAGCAGTACTTC. It encodes CASSLTGYHEQYF.

The chain combines TRBV12-3 or TRBV12-4 with TRBJ2-7, with D hard to call. The CDR3 is 13 amino acids. Deletions cut 3 bases from V and 9 bases from J, with 15 bases between. CDR3 residues: CASSLGLSAGQYF. The CDR3 nucleotides read TGTGCCAGCAGTTTGGGTTTGTCAGCAGGGCAGTACTTC.

The genes are TRBV19 and TRBJ2-3, with D possibly TRBD2 on 6 matching bases. This CDR3 is 15 amino acids long. V was clipped by 3 bases and J by 0 bases, with 10 bases between them. Germline-derived CDR1 and CDR2 are LNHDA and SQIVND (reference sequence). CDR3 residues: CASSMEGWSTDTQYF. In DNA form, the CDR3 reads TGTGCCAGTAGTATGGAGGGCTGGAGCACAGATACGCAGTATTTT.

This clonotype turned up a few times. The rearrangement uses TRBV5-1 and TRBJ2-7; 7 nucleotides agree with TRBD2. The ends lost 7 bases at V and 6 bases at J; junction bases unmatched: 13. The CDR3 runs 14 residues. Germline V CDR1 and CDR2: SGHRS, YFSETQ. This chain's CDR3 is CASYDPASGGEQYF. CDR3 nucleotide sequence: TGCGCCAGCTATGACCCGGCTAGCGGAGGCGAGCAGTACTTC.

This chain uses TRBV15 with TRBJ2-5, with D perhaps TRBD1 (5 bases). This CDR3 spans 16 amino acids. V was clipped by 0 bases and J by 3 bases, with 14 bases between them. Germline-derived CDR1 and CDR2 are LNHNV and YYDKDF (reference sequence). CDR3 loop: CATSRDSLAGKETQYF. The DNA for the CDR3 is TGTGCCACCAGCAGAGATAGTTTGGCAGGGAAAGAGACCCAGTACTTC.

Only a few counts were recorded for this clonotype. This chain uses TRBV7-9 with TRBJ1-5; D not certain. The V end was cut by 5 bases, the J end by 4 bases, with 15 bases between. The CDR3 is made up of 15 amino acids. Per germline, CDR1 SEHNR and CDR2 FQNEAQ (reference sequence). CDR3 in DNA: TGTGCCAGCAGCCCTCTGATGGTTGGGAATCAGCCCCAGCATTTT. Translating it yields CASSPLMVGNQPQHF.

This clonotype has just a few counts. The V gene is TRBV29-1, the J gene TRBJ2-7; tentative D call: TRBD2 (5 bases). The germline V and J ends were trimmed by 6 bases and 4 bases, with 19 bases remaining between them. This CDR3 contains 14 residues. Germline loops: CDR1 SQVTM, CDR2 ANQGSEA. The CDR3 region is CSVGASGGGYEQYF. The CDR3 DNA reads as TGCAGCGTCGGTGCTTCTGGCGGAGGTTACGAGCAGTACTTC.

The CDR3 sequence: CASSPQQTSGSNEQFF. The CDR3 bases are TGTGCCAGCTCACCACAGCAGACTAGCGGGAGCAATGAGCAGTTCTTC. The chain combines TRBV18 with TRBJ2-1; TRBD2 matches at 12 bases. This CDR3 has 16 residues. V lost 1 base and J lost 6; bases outside the gene matches: 4. Germline V gene lookup returns CDR1 KGHSH and CDR2 LQKENI.

This clonotype was detected a few times. The chain links TRBV12-3 or TRBV12-4 to TRBJ2-5; D call uncertain. The CDR3 consists of 13 residues. V lost 2 bases and J lost 1, with 5 bases in between. CDR3 protein: CASSLTTQETQYF. The CDR3 DNA sequence: TGTGCCAGCAGTTTAACGACCCAAGAGACCCAGTACTTC.

In its sample, this clonotype was seen many times. This chain joins TRBV9 and TRBJ2-3; D not certain. The V gene lost 5 bases and the J gene lost 0 bases, with 7 bases spanning the gap. This CDR3 is 13 amino acids long. Germline assignment: CDR1 SGDLS and CDR2 YYNGEE. The CDR3 DNA follows: TGTGCCAGCAGTGTAACTAGCACAGATACGCAGTATTTT. It specifies CASSVTSTDTQYF.